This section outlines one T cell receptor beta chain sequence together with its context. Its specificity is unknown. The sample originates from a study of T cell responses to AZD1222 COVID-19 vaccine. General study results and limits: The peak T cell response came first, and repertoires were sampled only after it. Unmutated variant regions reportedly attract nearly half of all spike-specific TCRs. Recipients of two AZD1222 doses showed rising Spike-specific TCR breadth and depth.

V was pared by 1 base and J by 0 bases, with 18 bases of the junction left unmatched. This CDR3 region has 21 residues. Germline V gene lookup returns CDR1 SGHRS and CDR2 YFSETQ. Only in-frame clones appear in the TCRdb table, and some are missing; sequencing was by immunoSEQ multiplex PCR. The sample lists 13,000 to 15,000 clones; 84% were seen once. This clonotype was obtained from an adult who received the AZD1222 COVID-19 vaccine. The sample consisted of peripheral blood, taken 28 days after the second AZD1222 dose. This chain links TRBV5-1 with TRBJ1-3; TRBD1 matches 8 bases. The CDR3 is CASSLTLRVRGPLLSGNTIYF. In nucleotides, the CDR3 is TGCGCCAGCAGCTTGACCCTCAGAGTCAGGGGGCCACTCCTCTCTGGAAACACCATATATTTT.